This T cell receptor (beta chain) was sequenced for a study of cytomegalovirus exposure and HLA in healthy donors (dated by TCRdb to 2016 to 2017). With respect to the entire study: A later analysis indicated that the 90 to 150 validation repertoires were generated on the platform also employed for the 700 or so repertoires of the first cohort. A separate validation cohort of 100 to 150 different subjects was used in addition to the roughly 620-subject first cohort. The study was designed to test whether signatures of past pathogen exposure could be identified by cataloging public T cell receptors. To predict cytomegalovirus infection status, the study combined high-throughput TCR immunosequencing, statistical association of individual TCRs with disease status, and machine learning. Study-wide conclusions, independent of this receptor: The authors suggested that the approach could potentially be extended to other disease states and immunological phenotypes. Most TCR sequences were observed very rarely across donors, whereas some public TCRs were present in many individuals. The validation cohort had no HLA typing available for a later analysis, so co-occurrence within that cohort was assessed over all 120 or so repertoires. In both the original and validation cohorts, the classifier was reported to diagnose cytomegalovirus status with high specificity and sensitivity. In a later analysis, TCRs clustered in the first cohort were found to also tend to co-occur in the 110 or so validation repertoires, with approximately 95% of cluster scores above 0. The study gave a list of under 200 TCR beta chains associated with cytomegalovirus. Three of the identified cytomegalovirus-associated TCR beta chains were confirmed in vitro to be specific for cytomegalovirus antigens.

The library was built by means of the immunoSEQ multiplex PCR assay. The authors' analysis ran thus. A statistical classification framework was built to diagnose cytomegalovirus status from the catalog of TCR beta chain sequences. TCRdb retrieved this table from immuneACCESS and kept in-frame rearrangements only. Not all clones are present; in checked studies, unresolved V genes account for under half, and no reason is known for the remainder. The V and J calls and clone size are taken from that table; D and trimming were inferred from the DNA. Recorded for this sample are around 80,000 clones; around 96% of them occurred a single time. Of the sample, under 1.5% falls within the top ten clones. Donors formed part of the validation cohort, which comprised 120 subjects and was distinct from the first cohort of over 500 subjects. About this clone: This receptor's antigen is unknown. It has no much larger one-base neighbor in the sample; base qualities were not kept.

The V end loses 2 bases and the J end loses 2 bases, and a stretch of 8 bases separates them. CDR1 is given as MNHEY and CDR2 as SMNVEV, both from the germline V gene (reference sequence). The CDR3 runs 14 residues from the cysteine to the phenylalanine. Only CDR3 DNA remains: 42 bases, in frame from the first base. The clonotype comes from a woman between 18 and 29 years old in good health and CMV-seronegative. Rearrangement joined TRBV27 to TRBJ2-3; the D segment cannot be called with confidence. The specimen was PBMCs. The CDR3 corresponds to CASSLIQPTDTQYF. Here is the DNA: TGTGCCAGCAGTTTAATACAACCCACAGATACGCAGTATTTT.